Within the sample, the clone carrying this T cell receptor (beta chain) is medium-sized. Its antigen is as yet unknown. The record originates from a study of identifying expanded T cells in peripheral blood. Sequencing used immunoSEQ multiplex PCR; TCRdb keeps in-frame clones, though not all of them. The table has some 78,000 clones, around 84% seen once. The study, taken as a whole, reports: Roughly 2-week clone count variance significantly increased as total template count grew. Technical replicates showed roughly 1.2 changed clones; around 2 weeks around 15; four weeks 19.

Collection occurred without any documented infections or immune events in donors. Germline assignment: CDR1 SGHVS and CDR2 FNYEAQ. The CDR3 runs 15 residues. V was clipped by 1 base and J by 1 base, with 10 bases between them. This clonotype originated in a person between 18 and 70 years old in good health. The sample consisted of blood. J is TRBJ1-1 and V is TRBV7-6; TRBD1 is a possible D gene (5 bases). DNA for the CDR3: TGTGCCAGCAGCTTAGGGGCAGGGAGGAACACTGAAGCTTTCTTT. It yields the protein CASSLGAGRNTEAFF.